The 3 T cell receptor beta chains below all came from one sample that was sequenced in a study of cytomegalovirus exposure and HLA in healthy donors. In the PCR, 60 Vbeta and 13 Jbeta primers were used. Data came from immunoSEQ multiplex PCR; TCRdb stores just in-frame clones and leaves some out. This repertoire shows more than 90,000 clones, more than 80% found once; its top ten account for 3% to 5%. Sequenced sample: PBMCs. These receptor sequences come from a young man in good health and CMV-seronegative.

V and J are TRBV4-1 and TRBJ1-2, with 7 bases lining up with TRBD1. V lost 1 base and J lost 6; bases outside the gene matches: 14. The CDR3 consists of 17 residues. Germline assignment: CDR1 MGHRA and CDR2 YSYEKL. In DNA form, the CDR3 reads TGCGCCAGCAGCCAAGTACAGGGGCGAGTGATTTCGGATGGCTACACCTTC. This codes for CASSQVQGRVISDGYTF.

This clone showed up just once. The chain recombines TRBV7-2 with TRBJ2-7, with TRBD2 identical over 9 bases. The V and J ends lost 7 bases and 0 bases, in that order; junction bases with no gene match: 7. Germline assignment: CDR1 SGHTA and CDR2 FQGNSA. There are 15 residues in the CDR3. CDR3 region: CASTPISGSSYEQYF. CDR3 bases: TGTGCCAGCACCCCGATTAGCGGGAGCTCCTACGAGCAGTACTTC. The full variable domain, its missing parts supplied by reference TRBV7-2 and TRBJ2-7, is GAGVSQSPSNKVTEKGKDVELRCDPISGHTALYWYRQSLGQGLEFLIYFQGNSAPDKSGLPSDRFSAERTGGSVSTLTIQRTQQEDSAVYLCASTPISGSSYEQYFGPGTRLTVT.

The genes are TRBV7-9 and TRBJ2-3; D is ambiguous. The V gene lost 4 bases and the J gene lost 2 bases, with 7 bases spanning the gap. The CDR3 runs 13 residues. Germline V gene sequence: CDR1 SEHNR, CDR2 FQNEAQ (reference sequence). The CDR3 DNA follows: TGTGCCAGCAGCTGGCAGGTCACAGATACGCAGTATTTT. Protein product: CASSWQVTDTQYF.